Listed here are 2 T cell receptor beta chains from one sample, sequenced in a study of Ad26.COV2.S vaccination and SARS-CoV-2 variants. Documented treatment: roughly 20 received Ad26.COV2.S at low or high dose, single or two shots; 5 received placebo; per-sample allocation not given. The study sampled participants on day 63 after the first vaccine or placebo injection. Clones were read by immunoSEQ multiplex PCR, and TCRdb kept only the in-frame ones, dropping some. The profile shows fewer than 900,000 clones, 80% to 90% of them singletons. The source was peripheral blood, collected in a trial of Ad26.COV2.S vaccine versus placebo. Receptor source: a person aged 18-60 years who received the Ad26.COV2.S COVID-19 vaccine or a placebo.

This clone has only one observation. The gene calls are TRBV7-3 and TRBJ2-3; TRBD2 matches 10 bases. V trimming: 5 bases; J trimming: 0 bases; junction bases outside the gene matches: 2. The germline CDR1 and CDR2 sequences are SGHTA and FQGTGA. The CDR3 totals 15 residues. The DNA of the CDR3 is TGTGCCAGCAGCCTAGCGGGGGTTAGCACAGATACGCAGTATTTT. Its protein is CASSLAGVSTDTQYF.

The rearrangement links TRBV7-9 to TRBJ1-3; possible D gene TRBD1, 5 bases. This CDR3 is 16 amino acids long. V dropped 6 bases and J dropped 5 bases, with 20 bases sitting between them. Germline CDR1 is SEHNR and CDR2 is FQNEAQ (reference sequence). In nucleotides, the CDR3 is TGTGCCAGCAGACCCGGCCGGGGCACTCTGCGAAACACCATATATTTT. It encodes CASRPGRGTLRNTIYF.